The T cell receptor beta chain described here comes from a study of T-cell memory formation after mild COVID-19. Study at large: Clustering of TCRs was largely donor specific. Study-level findings and limits: Contracting CD4+ clones were located mainly in CM and EM, and CD8+ clones in EMRA. From day 15 to 85, contracting clones were balanced between CD4 and CD8, whereas later expanders leaned toward CD4+.

V shed 2 bases and J 0 bases; nucleotides not matched to a gene: 7. CDR1 is SGHTA and CDR2 is FQGNSA in the germline V gene. There are 18 residues in the CDR3. Comment on this clonotype: The target antigen is unknown.

The authors produced TCR alpha and TCR beta cDNA libraries with sample barcodes and UMIs by 5'RACE using constant-segment primers. One entry per CDR3 protein results from TCRdb running MiXCR on the 5' RACE reads. The table has roughly 560,000 distinct CDR3 sequences, around 20% seen once. The sequence was collected from an adult woman who had mild COVID-19 (a few samples of this study predate the infection). Cell type and time point are not known. Sequenced: PBMCs or a T cell subset sorted from them (not recorded which). The chain is built from TRBV7-2 and TRBJ2-7; 13 bases are shared with TRBD2. In DNA, the CDR3 is TGTGCCAGCAGCTTAACCGGGACTAGCGGGGTTAACTCCTACGAGCAGTACTTC. This sequence encodes CASSLTGTSGVNSYEQYF.